The 8 T cell receptor beta chains below come from one sample, sequenced in a study of blood T cell repertoires in COVID-19. Measured with immunoSEQ multiplex PCR; TCRdb has only the in-frame clones, and not every one. Seen here are some 250,000 clones, 84% observed once, and the top ten hold 4.2%. What was sequenced was peripheral blood. These receptors all stem from a man aged 55 to 70 with acute or convalescent COVID-19.

The chain links TRBV12-3 or TRBV12-4 to TRBJ1-2; D is undetermined. This CDR3 spans 13 amino acids. V was trimmed by 6 bases and J by 2 bases, leaving 10 bases between them. The CDR3 bases are TGTGCCAGCAGCCCCGGGTGGAACTATGGCTACACCTTC. Its protein is CASSPGWNYGYTF.

The chain carries TRBV19 and TRBJ2-1, with D possibly matching TRBD2 (5 bases). Germline CDR1 reads LNHDA; CDR2 reads SQIVND (reference sequence). V lost 4 bases, J lost 2 bases, and 15 bases lay in between. This CDR3 spans 16 amino acids. In nucleotides, the CDR3 is TGTGCCAGTAGTACCCAAACTAGTAGTGCCTACAATGAGCAGTTCTTC. This codes for CASSTQTSSAYNEQFF.

The genes are TRBV12-3 or TRBV12-4 and TRBJ2-7; 7 positions agree with TRBD1. V lost 3 bases to trimming and J lost 4 bases; unmatched junction nucleotides: 3. CDR3 length: 13 amino acids. The CDR3, as DNA: TGTGCCAGCAGTTTGTTACAGGGGTACGAGCAGTACTTC. Its protein product is CASSLLQGYEQYF.

This clone was counted a few times. The chain combines TRBV27 with TRBJ1-5; D is undetermined. The V end was cut by 3 bases, the J end by 0 bases, with 6 bases between. The CDR3 length is 14 residues. Germline CDR1 MNHEY, CDR2 SMNVEV (reference sequence). In nucleotides, the CDR3 is TGTGCCAGCAGTTTGTGGAGTAGCAATCAGCCCCAGCATTTT. Encoded protein: CASSLWSSNQPQHF.

This chain uses TRBV10-3 with TRBJ2-7; 15 positions agree with TRBD2. CDR3 length: 15 amino acids. The germline V gene has CDR1 ENHRY and CDR2 SYGVKD. V gave up 4 bases and J gave up 4 bases; unmatched junction bases: 2. The CDR3 bases are TGTGCCATCAGTGCCGGGACTAGCGGGAGGTACGAGCAGTACTTC. Encoded protein: CAISAGTSGRYEQYF.

The V and J genes are TRBV14 and TRBJ2-5, with 13 bases fitting TRBD2. Looked up from germline, CDR1 is SGHDN and CDR2 is FVKESK. The CDR3 runs to 16 residues. V was clipped by 4 bases and J by 3 bases; unmatched bases: 5. CDR3 sequence: CASSPGLAGRKETQYF. CDR3 sequence (DNA): TGTGCCAGCAGCCCGGGACTAGCGGGAAGGAAAGAGACCCAGTACTTC.

This clone was seen a single time. This chain connects TRBV2 to TRBJ2-7; possible D gene TRBD2, 6 bases. The V gene's germline CDR1 is SNHLY and CDR2 FYNNEI. The CDR3 extends over 12 amino acids. The ends were cut back, 8 bases at V and 9 bases at J, with 17 bases in the middle. The CDR3 DNA sequence: TGTGCCAGCCGCCCCTATGGGGGGAGGCAGTACTTC. This encodes CASRPYGGRQYF. Full variable domain (remainder filled in from reference TRBV2 and TRBJ2-7): EPEVTQTPSHQVTQMGQEVILRCVPISNHLYFYWYRQILGQKVEFLVSFYNNEISEKSEIFDDQFSVERPDGSNFTLKIRSTKLEDSAMYFCASRPYGGRQYFGPGTRLTVT.

A word on this clone: This sample also contains other DNA sequences that code for the same CDR3. The V and J genes are TRBV3-1 (or the pseudogene TRBV3-2) and TRBJ1-2; no definite D call. V lost 1 base and J lost 0, with 9 bases in between. This CDR3 region has 15 residues. Germline CDR1 reads LGHDT; CDR2 reads YNNKEL (reference sequence). CDR3 region: CASSQGQPTNYGYTF. In nucleotides, the CDR3 is TGTGCCAGCAGCCAAGGACAACCGACTAACTATGGCTACACCTTC.